This T cell receptor (beta chain) was identified in a study of blood T cell repertoires in COVID-19. TCRdb's table, derived via immunoSEQ multiplex PCR, lists solely in-frame clones and lacks some. The sample consists of 20,000 to 25,000 clones, 75% to 90% of them appearing once. The TCR sequence derives from a man older than 75 with active or convalescent COVID-19. The specimen was peripheral blood.

The CDR3 region is CASRDSRGQETQYF. CDR3 coding DNA: TGTGCCAGTAGGGACAGTCGGGGCCAAGAGACCCAGTACTTC. V and J are TRBV19 and TRBJ2-5; TRBD1 might be the D (6 bases). Germline loops: CDR1 LNHDA, CDR2 SQIVND (reference sequence). This CDR3 contains 14 residues. With 6 bases removed from V and 1 base from J, the gap between germline ends came to 12 bases.